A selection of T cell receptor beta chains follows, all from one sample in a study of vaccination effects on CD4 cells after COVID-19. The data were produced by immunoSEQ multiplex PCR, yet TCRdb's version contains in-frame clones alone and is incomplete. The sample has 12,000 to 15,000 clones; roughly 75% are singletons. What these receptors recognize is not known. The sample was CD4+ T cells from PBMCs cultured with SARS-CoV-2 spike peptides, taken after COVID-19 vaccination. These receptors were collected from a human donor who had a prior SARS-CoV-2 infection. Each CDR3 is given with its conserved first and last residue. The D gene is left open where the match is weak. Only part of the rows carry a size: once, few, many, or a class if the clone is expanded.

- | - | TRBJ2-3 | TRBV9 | TGTGCCAGCAGCGTCGGAGCCCACGGGGTAGCGGCAATCGGTACGCAGTATTTT | CASSVGAHGVAAIGTQYF
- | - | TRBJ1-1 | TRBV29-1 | TGCAGCGTTGAAGGCGCAGGGTGGGACACTGAAGCTTTCTTT | CSVEGAGWDTEAFF
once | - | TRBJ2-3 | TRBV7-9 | TGTGCCAGCAGCTTAGGTCAGGGTGGCACAGATACGCAGTATTTT | CASSLGQGGTDTQYF
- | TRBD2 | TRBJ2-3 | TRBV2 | TGTGCCAGCAGTCCCGGGACTAGCGGGGACAACACAGATACGCAGTATTTT | CASSPGTSGDNTDTQYF
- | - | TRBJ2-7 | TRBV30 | TGTGCCTGGAGTGAGGGGAGAAGCTACGAGCAGTACTTC | CAWSEGRSYEQYF
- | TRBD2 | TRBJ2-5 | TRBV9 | TGTGCCAGCAGCGTAGGACTGACCCTAACTAGCGGATGGCAAGAGACCCAGTACTTC | CASSVGLTLTSGWQETQYF
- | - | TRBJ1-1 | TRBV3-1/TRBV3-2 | TGTGCCAGCAGCCAAACAGGGCCCGTATCCGAAGCTTTCTTT | CASSQTGPVSEAFF
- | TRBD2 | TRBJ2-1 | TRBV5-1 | TGCGCCAGCAGCTTGGGACAGGGACTAGCGGGAGGGCCTCAGTTCTTC | CASSLGQGLAGGPQFF
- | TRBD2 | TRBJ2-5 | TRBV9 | TGTGCCAGCAGCGCACCGGGACTAGCGGGAGGTCGAGAGACCCAGTACTTC | CASSAPGLAGGRETQYF
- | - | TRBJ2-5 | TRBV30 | TGTGCCTGGAGTGTTGGTTTCCAAGAGACCCAGTACTTC | CAWSVGFQETQYF
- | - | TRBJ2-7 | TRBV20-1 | TGCAGTGCTAGTGTGGCGTCCTACGAGCAGTACTTC | CSASVASYEQYF
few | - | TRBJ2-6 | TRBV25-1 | TGTGCCAGCAGTGGTGGCAGGGCCGTTTCCTCTGGGGCCAACGTCCTGACTTTC | CASSGGRAVSSGANVLTF
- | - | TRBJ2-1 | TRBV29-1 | TGCAGCGTTGAAGGCAGGTTCTACAATGAGCAGTTCTTC | CSVEGRFYNEQFF
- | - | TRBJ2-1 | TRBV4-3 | TGCGCCAGCAGCCAAGATTATGAGGATGAGCAGTTCTTC | CASSQDYEDEQFF
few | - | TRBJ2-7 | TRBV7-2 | TGTGCCAGCAGCCCCCCCGGGTTCCGGGGAGCGAATAAGCAGTACTTC | CASSPPGFRGANKQYF
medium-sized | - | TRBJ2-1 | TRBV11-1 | TGTGCCAGCAGCGACGCCCCTAGCAGGAGGTCCAATGAGCAGTTCTTC | CASSDAPSRRSNEQFF
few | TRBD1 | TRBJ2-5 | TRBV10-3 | TGTGCCATCAGTATGGGACAGGGGGCCCTTGAGACCCAGTACTTC | CAISMGQGALETQYF
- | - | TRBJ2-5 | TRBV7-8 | TGTGCCAGCAGCTTAGTTCTACAGGGAGGAGGAGAGACCCAGTACTTC | CASSLVLQGGGETQYF
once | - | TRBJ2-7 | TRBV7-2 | TGTGCCAGCAGCTTGGATGCGGGTCCCTACGAGCAGTACTTC | CASSLDAGPYEQYF
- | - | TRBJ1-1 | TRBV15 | TGTGCCACCAGCAGAGATCAGCAGATGAACACTGAAGCTTTCTTT | CATSRDQQMNTEAFF
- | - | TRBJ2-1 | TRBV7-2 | TGTGCCAGCAGCTCTGGACTGTACTCCTACAATGAGCAGTTCTTC | CASSSGLYSYNEQFF
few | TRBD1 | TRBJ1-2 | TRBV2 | TGTGCCAGCCTAGAACAGGGGGCAGGTTATGGCTACACCTTC | CASLEQGAGYGYTF
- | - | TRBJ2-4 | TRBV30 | TGTGCCTGGATCGGGGAGCCTCTAGCCAAAAACATTCAGTACTTC | CAWIGEPLAKNIQYF
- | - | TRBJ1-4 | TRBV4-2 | TGTGCCAGCAGCCTTCGACAGAGTTGGGAAAAACTGTTTTTT | CASSLRQSWEKLFF
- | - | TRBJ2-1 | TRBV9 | TGTGCCAGCAGCGTAGTATCCGGGGGTGAGCAGTTCTTC | CASSVVSGGEQFF
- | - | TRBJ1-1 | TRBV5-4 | TGTGCCAGCAGCTCCAAGAACACTGAAGTTTTCTTT | CASSSKNTEVFF
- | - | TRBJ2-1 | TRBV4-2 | TGTGCCAGCAGCCAAGAGCTGAGGGGAGACTACAATGAGCAGTTCTTC | CASSQELRGDYNEQFF
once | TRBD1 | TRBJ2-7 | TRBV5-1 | TGCGCCAGCAGCTTGGGGACAGGGGGCGAGCAGTACTTC | CASSLGTGGEQYF
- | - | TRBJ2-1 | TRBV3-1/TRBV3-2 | TGTGCCAGCAGCCAAGAGGGGACGGGGTACGACGATGAGCAGTTCTTC | CASSQEGTGYDDEQFF